The present T cell receptor (beta chain) was sequenced within a study of vaccination effects on CD4 cells after COVID-19. Study-wide background: The median interval between the second dose and post-vaccine sampling was 72 days. Overall study findings and caveats: After vaccination, at late timepoints, clones induced by infection and by vaccine contracted markedly. The study dataset contains few convalescent patients and includes no early post-infection timepoints.

Remarks on this clone: Its antigen is not identified.

ViraFEST used viral peptide pools to expand antigen-specific CD4+ T cells before sequencing. Following culture for about 11 days, CD4+ T cells were isolated. Participants were given two doses of BNT162b2 or mRNA-1273 vaccine. Recipients of the vaccine had no prior SARS-CoV-2 infection and negative nucleocapsid antibodies. Method: immunoSEQ multiplex PCR; TCRdb's copy keeps in-frame clones and lacks some. The table lists about 32,000 clones, roughly two thirds of them singletons. Germline V gene data show CDR1 as SGHNT and CDR2 as YENEEA. This CDR3 spans 15 amino acids. Trimming shortened V by 4 bases and J by 0 bases, and 10 bases separated the two germline ends.

The chain uses TRBV11-3 and TRBJ2-1; possibly TRBD2 for D (5 bases). Sequenced material: CD4+ T cells from PBMCs cultured with HCoV-229E spike peptides, taken after COVID-19 vaccination. The clonotype originates from a human donor who received a COVID-19 vaccine. CDR3 bases: TGTGCCAGCAGCTCTTCGGGGAGCTCCTACAATGAGCAGTTCTTC. It encodes CASSSSGSSYNEQFF.